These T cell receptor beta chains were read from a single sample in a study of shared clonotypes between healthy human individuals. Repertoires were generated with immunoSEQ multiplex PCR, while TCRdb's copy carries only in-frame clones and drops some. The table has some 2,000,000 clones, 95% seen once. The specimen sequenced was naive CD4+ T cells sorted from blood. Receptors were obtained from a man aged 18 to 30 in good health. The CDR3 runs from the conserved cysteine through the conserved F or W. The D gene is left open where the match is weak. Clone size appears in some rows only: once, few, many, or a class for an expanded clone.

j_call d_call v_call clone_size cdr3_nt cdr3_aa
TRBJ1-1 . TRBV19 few TGTGCCAGTAGTAAGACAGGGAACACTGAAGCTTTCTTT CASSKTGNTEAFF
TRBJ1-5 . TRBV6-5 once TGTGCCAGCAGTTCCCACGGTTCCGATCAGCCCCAGCATTTT CASSSHGSDQPQHF
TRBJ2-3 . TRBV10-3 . TGTGCCATCAGTGAGTTAGAGGGGCCAGATACGCAGTATTTT CAISELEGPDTQYF
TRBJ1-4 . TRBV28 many TGTGCCAGCAGGGACGGCACTAGGGGTGAAAAACTGTTTTTT CASRDGTRGEKLFF
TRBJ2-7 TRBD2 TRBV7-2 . TGTGCCAGCAGCTTAGTCGGGCTAGCGGGGGCCTACGAGCAGTACTTC CASSLVGLAGAYEQYF
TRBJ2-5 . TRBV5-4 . TGTGCCAGCAGCCTGGTCGATAAAGAGACCCAGTACTTC CASSLVDKETQYF
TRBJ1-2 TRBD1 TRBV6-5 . TGTGCCAGCAGTTACTCGGGGACAGGGATCTATGGCTACACCTTC CASSYSGTGIYGYTF
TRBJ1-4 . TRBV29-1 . TGCAGCTTTACAGTAGCTAATGAAAAACTGTTTTTT CSFTVANEKLFF
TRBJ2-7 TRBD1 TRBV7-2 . TGTGCCAGCAGCCACGGACAGGGGAACTACGAGCAGTACTTC CASSHGQGNYEQYF
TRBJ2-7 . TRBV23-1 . TGCGCCAGCAGTCACACCACACTGCGATCGACCTACGAGCAGTACTTC CASSHTTLRSTYEQYF
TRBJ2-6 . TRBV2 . TGTGCCAGCAGTGAAAGGGCGGGACTCTCTGGGGCCAACGTCCTGACTTTC CASSERAGLSGANVLTF
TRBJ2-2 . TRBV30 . TGTGCCTGGAGGTGGGGGACCACCGGGGAGCTGTTTTTT CAWRWGTTGELFF
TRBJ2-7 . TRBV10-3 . TGTGCCATCAGTGAGGCTAACGCCTACGAGCAGTACTTC CAISEANAYEQYF
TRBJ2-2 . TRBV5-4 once TGTGCCAGCAGCTTGTTCAGGGGTACCGGGGAGCTGTTTTTT CASSLFRGTGELFF
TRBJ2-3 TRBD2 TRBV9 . TGTGCCAGCAGCGTTTCAACGGGACTAACAACAGATACGCAGTATTTT CASSVSTGLTTDTQYF
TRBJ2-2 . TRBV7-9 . TGTGCCAGCAGCCCTGGACAGAACACCGGGGAGCTGTTTTTT CASSPGQNTGELFF
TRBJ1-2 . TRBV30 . TGTGCCTGGAAGCGGGGGGGTAACTATGGCTACACCTTC CAWKRGGNYGYTF
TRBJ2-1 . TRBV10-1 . TGCGCCAGCAGTGGCCGGGGGTACAATGAGCAGTTCTTC CASSGRGYNEQFF
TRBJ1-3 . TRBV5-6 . TGTGCCAGCAGCTTGGATAGAAACACCATATATTTT CASSLDRNTIYF
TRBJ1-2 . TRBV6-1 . TGTGCCAGCAGTGAGGGTATGAAAGCTTATGGCTACACCTTC CASSEGMKAYGYTF
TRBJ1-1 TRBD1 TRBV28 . TGTGCCAGCAGTCCCTCGGGACAGGGGAACACTGAAGCTTTCTTT CASSPSGQGNTEAFF
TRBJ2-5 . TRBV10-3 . TGTGCCATCAGTGAGAGGGTAGCAGAGACCCAGTACTTC CAISERVAETQYF
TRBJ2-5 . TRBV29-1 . TGCAGCGTTGGGGGCCCGTACCAAGAGACCCAGTACTTC CSVGGPYQETQYF
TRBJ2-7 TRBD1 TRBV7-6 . TGTGCCAGCAGCTGGGACAGAGCCTCCTACGAGCAGTACTTC CASSWDRASYEQYF
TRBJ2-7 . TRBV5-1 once TGCGCCAGCAGTTTAGAAGGGGTTTCTGTGCAGTACTTC CASSLEGVSVQYF
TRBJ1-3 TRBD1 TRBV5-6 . TGTGCCAGCAGCCCGGGGACAGGGGGCCTTGCTGGAAACACCATATATTTT CASSPGTGGLAGNTIYF
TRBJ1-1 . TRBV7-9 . TGTGCCAGCAGCCAGGGGACCGATAATCACATGAACACTGAAGCTTTCTTT CASSQGTDNHMNTEAFF
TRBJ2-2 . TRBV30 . TGTGCCTGGAGTGTACAAGGGACATCGACCGGGGAGCTGTTTTTT CAWSVQGTSTGELFF
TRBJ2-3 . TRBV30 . TGTGCCTGGAGTAGGGTCCCGACGGTCGCAGATACGCAGTATTTT CAWSRVPTVADTQYF